The 32 T cell receptor beta chains below were found in one sample sequenced in a study of T cell responses to AZD1222 COVID-19 vaccine. Some clones are missing from TCRdb's copy, which holds only in-frame ones; the method was immunoSEQ multiplex PCR. Of 100,000 to 150,000 clones listed, around 87% are singletons. The sequencing used peripheral blood, collected on day 0 of AZD1222 vaccination. The receptors stem from an adult in good health.

The rearrangement links TRBV7-9 to TRBJ2-1; 10 positions match TRBD2. Germline CDR1 is SEHNR and CDR2 is FQNEAQ (reference sequence). V shed 0 bases, J shed 6 bases, and the junction held 2 bases outside the gene matches. This CDR3 is built from 15 residues. CDR3 in amino acids: CASSLAERGGNEQFF. CDR3 DNA sequence: TGTGCCAGCAGCTTAGCTGAGCGGGGGGGCAATGAGCAGTTCTTC.

This clone was counted once. This rearrangement joins TRBV7-8 to TRBJ2-5, with a possible D match to TRBD2 (6 bases). Trimming took off 5 bases at V and 5 bases at J, with 15 bases between the two ends. Germline-derived CDR1 and CDR2 are SGHVS and FQNEAQ. The CDR3 runs 14 residues. CDR3 sequence (DNA): TGTGCCAGCAGCCCCTTAGTCCGGGGGGAGACCCAGTACTTC. Translation: CASSPLVRGETQYF.

This chain joins TRBV5-1 and TRBJ2-3; maybe TRBD2 (5 bases). V was trimmed by 2 bases and J by 2 bases, leaving 9 bases between them. The CDR3 spans 14 residues. Germline CDR1 and CDR2: SGHRS and YFSETQ. DNA of the CDR3: TGCGCCAGCAGCTTTACGGGGAACACAGATACGCAGTATTTT. This encodes CASSFTGNTDTQYF.

This chain joins TRBV10-1 and TRBJ2-4, with D unclear. The germline V gene encodes CDR1 WNHNN and CDR2 SYGVQD (reference sequence). V lost 3 bases to trimming and J lost 0 bases, with 6 bases between them. This CDR3 spans 14 amino acids. For the CDR3, the DNA is TGCGCCAGCAGTGAAGATGCAGCCAAAAACATTCAGTACTTC. Translating it yields CASSEDAAKNIQYF.

This chain joins TRBV3-1 (or the pseudogene TRBV3-2) and TRBJ2-7; 7 bases map to TRBD1. V was pared by 1 base and J by 1 base, with 1 base of the junction left unmatched. Germline V gives CDR1 LGHDT, CDR2 YNNKEL (reference sequence). The CDR3 length is 14 residues. The CDR3: CASSQGQGSYEQYF. Here the CDR3 DNA reads TGTGCCAGCAGCCAAGGACAGGGATCCTACGAGCAGTACTTC.

The chain carries TRBV9 and TRBJ2-3; the match to TRBD2 covers 9 bases. This CDR3 comprises 14 residues. J was trimmed by 8 bases and V by 0 bases; bases with no gene match: 4. From germline, CDR1 is SGDLS and CDR2 YYNGEE. The CDR3 nucleotides read TGTGCCAGCAGCGTAGTGTCGCGGGAGGGTACGCAGTATTTT. Its translation: CASSVVSREGTQYF.

V gene TRBV6-1 combines with J gene TRBJ1-3; D is uncertain. The CDR3 sequence is 14 residues long. Trimming left V 1 base short and J 1 base short, with 5 bases between. Germline assignment: CDR1 MNHNS and CDR2 SASEGT. The DNA of the CDR3 is TGTGCCAGCAGTGAAGTAGGGTCTGGAAACACCATATATTTT. Its translation: CASSEVGSGNTIYF.

This chain joins TRBV9 and TRBJ2-3; 8 nucleotides align to TRBD2. After removal of 7 bases from V and 3 bases from J, the junction contained 10 bases not matched to a gene. This CDR3 region has 15 residues. The germline V gene has CDR1 SGDLS and CDR2 YYNGEE. The CDR3 is CASSPPGGDTDTQYF. CDR3 sequence (DNA): TGTGCCAGCTCCCCCCCGGGGGGGGATACAGATACGCAGTATTTT. The whole variable domain, remainder taken from reference TRBV9 and TRBJ2-3, is DSGVTQTPKHLITATGQRVTLRCSPRSGDLSVYWYQQSLDQGLQFLIQYYNGEERAKGNILERFSAQQFPDLHSELNLSSLELGDSALYFCASSPPGGDTDTQYFGPGTRLTVL.

V is TRBV11-3 and J is TRBJ2-1, with 7 bases lining up with TRBD1. This CDR3 is built from 16 residues. V gave up 5 bases and J gave up 4 bases; unmatched junction bases: 11. Looked up from germline, CDR1 is SGHNT and CDR2 is YENEEA. The CDR3 DNA is TGTGCCAGCAGCCGAAATTGGACAGGATCTTACAATGAGCAGTTCTTC. Protein product: CASSRNWTGSYNEQFF. The full variable domain, its missing parts supplied by reference TRBV11-3 and TRBJ2-1, is EAGVVQSPRYKIIEKKQPVAFWCNPISGHNTLYWYLQNLGQGPELLIRYENEEAVDDSQLPKDRFSAERLKGVDSTLKIQPAELGDSAVYLCASSRNWTGSYNEQFFGPGTRLTVL.

This chain uses TRBV5-1 with TRBJ1-4, with D possibly matching TRBD1 (5 bases). Germline CDR1 SGHRS, CDR2 YFSETQ. This CDR3 is built from 15 residues. V lost 4 bases and J 8 bases, leaving 18 bases between the germline ends. In DNA, the CDR3 is TGCGCCAGCAGCGTCACAGGTGCTAGGGGAGAAAAACTGTTTTTT. It yields the protein CASSVTGARGEKLFF.

The rearrangement joins TRBV9 to TRBJ2-5, with a possible D match to TRBD1 (5 bases). Trimming removed 3 bases at V and 2 bases at J, with 14 bases between. In germline, CDR1 is SGDLS, CDR2 YYNGEE. The CDR3 runs 15 residues. This CDR3 is CASSGGRTRQETQYF. CDR3 sequence (DNA): TGTGCCAGCAGCGGGGGCCGGACGAGGCAAGAGACCCAGTACTTC.

V usage is TRBV7-9 and J usage is TRBJ1-2; D perhaps matches TRBD1 (5 bases). The length of the CDR3 is 14 residues. The germline V gene encodes CDR1 SEHNR and CDR2 FQNEAQ (reference sequence). Trimming took off 3 bases at V and 4 bases at J, with 12 bases between the two ends. The CDR3 DNA is TGTGCCAGCAGCTTCGGTGACAGCCTCTATGGCTACACCTTC. Translating it yields CASSFGDSLYGYTF.

The J gene is TRBJ1-6, the V gene TRBV7-2; no clear D gene. This CDR3 contains 14 residues. The V end lost 6 bases, the J end lost 5 bases, and 11 bases lay between the germline ends. Germline V gene data show CDR1 as SGHTA and CDR2 as FQGNSA. CDR3 coding DNA: TGTGCCAGCAGTCAAGGGTCAGATAATTCACCCCTCCACTTT. It encodes CASSQGSDNSPLHF.

V and J are TRBV7-9 and TRBJ2-1; the D is unclear. The CDR3 has 8 residues. Germline lookup yields CDR1 SEHNR and CDR2 FQNEAQ (reference sequence). The V end lost 9 bases, the J end lost 11 bases, and 5 bases lay between the germline ends. The CDR3 loop reads CASTQQFF. For the CDR3, the DNA is TGTGCCAGTACTCAGCAGTTCTTC.

This clone was counted once. This rearrangement joins TRBV20-1 to TRBJ1-1; D call uncertain. The CDR3 sequence is 11 residues long. Germline V gives CDR1 DFQATT, CDR2 SNEGSKA (reference sequence). V lost 5 bases and J 1 base, leaving 5 bases between the germline ends. CDR3 sequence: CSALENTEAFF. The CDR3 region has the DNA TGCAGTGCTCTAGAGAACACTGAAGCTTTCTTT.

The chain carries TRBV5-1 and TRBJ2-1; 7 bases match TRBD2. After removal of 6 bases from V and 1 base from J, the junction contained 7 bases not matched to a gene. CDR1 and CDR2 from the germline V gene are SGHRS and YFSETQ. The CDR3 sequence is 15 residues long. CDR3 bases: TGCGCCAGCACCCCCGACGGGGGGTCCTACAATGAGCAGTTCTTC. Encoded protein: CASTPDGGSYNEQFF.

The rearrangement joins TRBV30 to TRBJ1-1; TRBD1 matches at 9 bases. The CDR3 runs 11 residues. The junction had 1 base not matched to a gene; V was cut back by 6 bases and J by 5 bases. The V gene's germline CDR1 is GTSNPN and CDR2 SVGIG (reference sequence). The CDR3 here is CACGQGTEAFF. CDR3 nucleotide sequence: TGTGCCTGTGGACAGGGGACTGAAGCTTTCTTT.

CDR3 sequence: CASATSGSYTQYF. The CDR3 coding sequence is TGTGCCAGCGCGACTAGCGGGAGCTATACGCAGTATTTT. The chain joins TRBV9 to TRBJ2-3; the match to TRBD2 covers 12 bases. This CDR3 has 13 residues. Germline CDR1 and CDR2: SGDLS and YYNGEE. With 7 bases clipped from V and 7 bases from J, the junction kept 4 bases outside the gene matches.

The chain joins TRBV4-2 to TRBJ2-1, with 14 bases aligning to TRBD2. CDR1 LGHNA and CDR2 YNFKEQ come from the germline V gene. The CDR3 runs to 17 residues. J gave up 8 bases and V 1 base, and 7 bases lay outside the gene matches. The CDR3 DNA is TGTGCCAGCAGCCAAGGGACTAGCGGGGGGCCTCGGGATGAGCAGTTCTTC. It translates to CASSQGTSGGPRDEQFF.

The V gene is TRBV18, the J gene TRBJ2-7; 10 bases map to TRBD2. The CDR3 length is 15 residues. V lost 2 bases, J lost 5 bases, and 6 bases stayed unmatched. The germline gives CDR1 KGHSH, CDR2 LQKENI. The CDR3 loop is CASSPVPSGSNEQYF. The CDR3 nucleotides read TGTGCCAGCTCACCAGTTCCTAGCGGGAGTAACGAGCAGTACTTC.

The CDR3 DNA reads as TGTGCCAGCAGCAATAAGAGGCCCAAGGGCAATCAGCCCCAGCATTTT. It yields the protein CASSNKRPKGNQPQHF. V is TRBV21-1 and J is TRBJ1-5. TRBV21-1 is a listed pseudogene. The CDR3 has 16 residues.

J is TRBJ2-3 and V is TRBV5-4; 8 bases are a match to TRBD2. Trimming cost V 5 bases and J 3 bases; bases outside gene matches: 8. CDR1 is SGHNT and CDR2 is YYREEE in the germline V gene (reference sequence). CDR3 length: 15 amino acids. The CDR3 nucleotides read TGTGCCAGCAGTTCCGGGGGGGCCAAGACAGATACGCAGTATTTT. Its protein is CASSSGGAKTDTQYF.

V is TRBV5-1 and J is TRBJ1-6; D uncertain. V lost 4 bases and J 0 bases, leaving 17 bases between the germline ends. Germline V gene sequence: CDR1 SGHRS, CDR2 YFSETQ. The length of the CDR3 is 18 residues. The CDR3 spells CASSLLPDSSSYNSPLHF. Here the CDR3 DNA reads TGCGCCAGCAGCCTACTCCCGGACTCAAGCTCCTATAATTCACCCCTCCACTTT.

The chain links TRBV13 to TRBJ2-1; TRBD2 matches at 13 bases. The V gene's germline CDR1 is PRHDT and CDR2 FYEKMQ (reference sequence). J lost 4 bases, V lost 5 bases, and 8 bases had no gene match. CDR3 length equals 17 residues. The CDR3 DNA is TGTGCCAGCAGCCGACGCCGGACTAGCGGGGGTTACAATGAGCAGTTCTTC. It encodes CASSRRRTSGGYNEQFF.

The chain employs TRBV2 and TRBJ2-7; TRBD1 agrees at 7 bases. Trimming at V came to 5 bases and at J to 2 bases, leaving 6 bases not matched to a gene. The CDR3 sequence is 14 residues long. CDR1 is SNHLY, CDR2 FYNNEI, per germline. Here the CDR3 DNA reads TGTGCCAGCAGTAGACAGGGTGGGCCCTACGAGCAGTACTTC. Its translation is CASSRQGGPYEQYF.

The CDR3 is CASSPQTGTEAFF. CDR3 nucleotides: TGTGCCAGCAGCCCTCAGACGGGGACTGAAGCTTTCTTT. The chain links TRBV3-1 (or the pseudogene TRBV3-2) to TRBJ1-1; D is unclear. CDR1 is LGHDT, CDR2 YNNKEL, per germline (reference sequence). The V and J ends lost 4 bases and 5 bases respectively, with 11 bases between them. This CDR3 has 13 amino acids.

V gene TRBV7-9 combines with J gene TRBJ1-3; D call uncertain. From germline, CDR1 is SEHNR and CDR2 FQNEAQ (reference sequence). V shed 0 bases and J shed 0 bases, with 6 bases lying between them. The length of the CDR3 is 15 residues. The CDR3 DNA is TGTGCCAGCAGCTTAGCACCGCACTCTGGAAACACCATATATTTT. This encodes CASSLAPHSGNTIYF.

This clone was observed a few times. This chain joins TRBV28 and TRBJ2-7, with a weak D call TRBD2 (6 bases). Between the trimmed V and J ends, which lost 3 bases and 5 bases, there was a span of 14 bases. Germline V gene sequence: CDR1 MDHEN, CDR2 SYDVKM. The CDR3 is 14 amino acids. Here the CDR3 reads CASSFSGDLNEQYF. CDR3 nucleotide sequence: TGTGCCAGCAGTTTTTCGGGAGATCTTAACGAGCAGTACTTC.

The V call is TRBV9, the J call TRBJ1-6; D not resolved. CDR1 SGDLS and CDR2 YYNGEE come from the germline V gene. V lost 0 bases, J lost 7 bases, and 8 bases lay in between. This CDR3 is 14 amino acids long. The CDR3 reads CASSVGPGNSPLHF. DNA for the CDR3: TGTGCCAGCAGCGTAGGTCCTGGAAATTCACCCCTCCACTTT.

This chain links TRBV7-2 with TRBJ2-1, with 7 nucleotides matching TRBD1. Germline CDR1 SGHTA, CDR2 FQGNSA. CDR3 length equals 14 residues. V gave up 5 bases and J gave up 7 bases; unmatched junction bases: 8. The CDR3 reads CASSALLTGNEQFF. Here the CDR3 DNA reads TGTGCCAGCAGCGCCCTCTTGACAGGGAATGAGCAGTTCTTC.

This clone came up a few times. This rearrangement joins TRBV6-5 to TRBJ1-5; TRBD1 matches at 11 bases. CDR3 length: 14 amino acids. Losses at the gene ends were 8 bases for V and 5 bases for J; bases not matched to a gene: 5. CDR1 and CDR2 (germline): MNHEY, SVGAGI. This CDR3 is CASSGQGAYQPQHF. In DNA form, the CDR3 reads TGTGCCAGCTCCGGACAGGGGGCTTATCAGCCCCAGCATTTT.

The chain uses TRBV2 and TRBJ1-2; 10 bases are shared with TRBD1. Per the germline V gene, CDR1 is SNHLY and CDR2 is FYNNEI. The CDR3 spans 14 residues. J gave up 6 bases and V 0 bases, and 1 base lay outside the gene matches. This CDR3 is CASSEAGTGDGYTF. The CDR3 coding sequence is TGTGCCAGCAGTGAAGCTGGGACAGGGGATGGCTACACCTTC.